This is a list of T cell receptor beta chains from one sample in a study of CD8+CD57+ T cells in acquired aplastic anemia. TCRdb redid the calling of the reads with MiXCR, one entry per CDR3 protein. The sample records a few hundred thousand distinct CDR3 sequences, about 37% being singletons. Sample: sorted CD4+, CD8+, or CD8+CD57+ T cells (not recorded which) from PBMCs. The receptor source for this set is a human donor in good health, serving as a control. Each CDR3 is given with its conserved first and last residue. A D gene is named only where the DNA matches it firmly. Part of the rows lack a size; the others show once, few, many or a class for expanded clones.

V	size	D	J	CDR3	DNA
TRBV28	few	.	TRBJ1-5	CASRESNQPQHF	TGTGCCAGCAGAGAGAGCAATCAGCCCCAGCATTTT
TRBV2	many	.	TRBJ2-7	CASSGPGLWFNEQYF	TGTGCCAGCAGTGGACCGGGACTTTGGTTCAACGAGCAGTACTTC
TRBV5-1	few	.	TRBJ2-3	CASSLANRVSTDTQYF	TGCGCCAGCAGCTTGGCCAACAGGGTTAGCACAGATACGCAGTATTTT
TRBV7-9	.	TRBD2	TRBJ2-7	CTSSPSSGRFTYEQYF	TGTACCAGCAGCCCCTCTAGCGGGAGGTTTACCTACGAGCAGTACTTC
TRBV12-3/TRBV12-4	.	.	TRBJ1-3	CASSLLGAGNTIYF	TGTGCCAGCAGTTTACTCGGTGCTGGAAACACCATATATTTT
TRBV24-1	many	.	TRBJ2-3	CATSERGGTDTQYF	TGTGCCACCAGTGAACGAGGGGGCACAGATACGCAGTATTTT
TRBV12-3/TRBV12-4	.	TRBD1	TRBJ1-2	CASSTIDRGLYGYTF	TGTGCCAGCAGTACAATAGACAGGGGACTTTATGGCTACACCTTC
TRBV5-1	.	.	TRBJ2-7	CASSPEGGTYEQYF	TGCGCCAGCAGCCCGGAGGGGGGAACCTACGAGCAGTACTTC
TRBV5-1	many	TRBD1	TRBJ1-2	CASSWIGTGSVYYGYTF	TGCGCCAGCAGCTGGATAGGGACAGGGTCGGTGTACTATGGCTACACCTTC
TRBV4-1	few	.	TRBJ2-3	CASSQIGWSDTQYF	TGCGCCAGCAGCCAGATCGGATGGTCAGATACGCAGTATTTT
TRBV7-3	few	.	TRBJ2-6	CASSKRAQAVGANVLTF	TGTGCCAGCAGCAAACGGGCACAAGCGGTCGGGGCCAACGTCCTGACTTTC
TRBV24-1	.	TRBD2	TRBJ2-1	CATSPSGASNEQFF	TGTGCCACCAGTCCTAGCGGGGCCTCAAATGAGCAGTTCTTC
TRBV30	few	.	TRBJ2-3	CAWSVSTDTQYF	TGTGCCTGGAGTGTCAGCACAGATACGCAGTATTTT
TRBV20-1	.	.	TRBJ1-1	CSARIRGTEAFF	TGCAGTGCTAGAATCCGGGGCACTGAAGCTTTCTTT
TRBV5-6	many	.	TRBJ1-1	CASSFQGVPEAFF	TGTGCCAGCAGCTTTCAGGGCGTGCCTGAAGCTTTCTTT
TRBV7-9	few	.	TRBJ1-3	CASSTIRSGAKRSGNTIYF	TGTGCCAGCAGCACTATACGATCGGGGGCTAAACGCTCTGGAAACACCATATATTTT
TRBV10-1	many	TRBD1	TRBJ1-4	CASSESGQNNEKLFF	TGCGCCAGCAGTGAGTCGGGACAGAATAATGAAAAACTGTTTTTT
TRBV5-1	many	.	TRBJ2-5	CASSLGERETQYF	TGCGCCAGCAGCTTGGGGGAGCGGGAGACCCAGTACTTC
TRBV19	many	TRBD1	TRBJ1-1	CASSMTGANLNTEAFF	TGTGCCAGTAGTATGACAGGGGCGAACTTGAACACTGAAGCTTTCTTT
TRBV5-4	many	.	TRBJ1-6	CASSIVNSPLHF	TGTGCCAGCAGCATAGTTAATTCACCCCTCCACTTT
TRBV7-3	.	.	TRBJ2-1	CASSFNRDNEQLF	TGTGCCAGCAGCTTTAATAGGGACAATGAGCAGCTCTTC
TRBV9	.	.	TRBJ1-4	CASSVGGGLNEKLFF	TGTGCCAGCAGCGTAGGGGGCGGCCTCAATGAAAAACTGTTTTTT
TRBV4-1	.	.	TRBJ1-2	CASSQVSPRGGNYGYTF	TGCGCCAGCAGCCAAGTTTCCCCCAGGGGTGGAAACTATGGCTACACCTTC
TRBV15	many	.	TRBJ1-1	CATSRVGSVAFF	TGTGCCACCAGCAGAGTTGGTTCCGTGGCTTTCTTT
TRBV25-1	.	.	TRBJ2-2	CASSGRGSYTGELFF	TGTGCCAGCAGTGGGAGAGGGTCCTACACCGGGGAGCTGTTTTTT
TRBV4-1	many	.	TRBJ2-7	CASGIGRTYEQYF	TGCGCCAGCGGCATCGGGCGGACCTACGAGCAGTACTTC
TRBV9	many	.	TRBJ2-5	CASSVDRVSTQYF	TGTGCCAGCAGCGTAGACAGGGTCTCGACCCAGTACTTC
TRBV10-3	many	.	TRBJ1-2	CAISDPRGYGYTF	TGTGCCATCAGTGACCCGAGGGGTTATGGCTACACCTTC
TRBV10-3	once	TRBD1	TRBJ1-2	CAISRDRVYLSGNTF	TGTGCCATCAGCCGGGACAGGGTATATCTCTCTGGAAACACCTTC
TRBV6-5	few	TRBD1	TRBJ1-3	CASSYADRGPGNTIYF	TGTGCCAGCAGTTACGCCGACAGGGGGCCTGGAAACACCATATATTTT
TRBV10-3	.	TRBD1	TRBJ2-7	CASSYSSGTGDIGEQYF	TGTGCCAGCAGTTACTCGAGCGGGACAGGGGATATCGGCGAGCAGTACTTC
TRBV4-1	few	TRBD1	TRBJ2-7	CASSSRDSQYEQYF	TGCGCCAGCAGCTCCCGGGACAGCCAATACGAGCAGTACTTC
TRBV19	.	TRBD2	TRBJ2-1	CASNVTSGGFSYNEQFF	TGTGCCAGTAATGTTACTAGCGGGGGTTTCTCCTACAATGAGCAGTTCTTC
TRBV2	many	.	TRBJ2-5	CASSLAQETQYF	TGTGCCAGCAGCTTGGCCCAAGAGACCCAGTACTTC
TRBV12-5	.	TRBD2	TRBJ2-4	CASAASGTSVLAKNTQYF	TGTGCTAGTGCCGCGTCCGGGACTAGCGTCCTAGCCAAAAACACTCAGTACTTC
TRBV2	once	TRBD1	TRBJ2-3	CASSGTGVPDTQYF	TGTGCCAGCAGCGGGACAGGGGTACCAGATACGCAGTATTTT
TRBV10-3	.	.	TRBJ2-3	CASRTYRGNKADTQYF	TGTGCCAGCAGAACCTACCGGGGAAATAAAGCAGATACGCAGTATTTT
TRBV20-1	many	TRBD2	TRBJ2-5	CSAALAGVQETQYF	TGCAGTGCCGCTCTAGCGGGGGTACAAGAGACCCAGTACTTC
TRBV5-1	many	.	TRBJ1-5	CASGPPGLGNQPQHF	TGCGCCAGCGGACCGCCCGGGCTGGGCAATCAGCCCCAGCATTTT